This TCR beta chain was found in a study of vaccination and CD4 T cells after COVID-19. The treatment is: roughly 11-day PBMC culture with coronavirus spike peptide pools or control peptides (ViraFEST assay). Healthy people given the vaccine had no prior SARS-CoV-2 infection (nucleocapsid antibodies were negative before and after vaccination). Cultures of PBMCs, roughly 2.1 million per well, were set up with around 9.7 IU/ml IL-2 and roughly 10 ug/ml peptide pools. Concerning this clonotype itself: Antigen: not known.

The CDR3 is 12 residues long. CDR1 and CDR2 (germline): MNHNS, SASEGT. V trimming: 6 bases; J trimming: 8 bases; junction bases outside the gene matches: 2. The Oncomine TCR Beta short-read assay was what sequenced the DNA obtained from cultured CD4+ T cells. TCRdb processed the PCR reads anew with MiXCR; each CDR3 protein has one entry. The sample has more than 20,000 distinct CDR3 sequences, around half seen once. Study-wide results and limits: For convalescent patients, 304 of the 307 vaccine-specific clones analyzed were classified as spike mono-reactive.

The J gene is TRBJ1-3, the V gene TRBV6-1, with TRBD1 matching 9 bases. This sample comprised CD4+ T cells from blood, cultured in vitro, obtained before SARS-CoV-2 vaccination. The receptor's source is a human donor who received a COVID-19 vaccine. The CDR3 nucleotides read TGTGCCAGCAGAGGACAGGGGTACACCATATATTTT. Protein product: CASRGQGYTIYF.